Detailed here is one T cell receptor (beta chain). This CDR3 comprises 17 residues. The V and J ends lost 0 bases and 7 bases, in that order; junction bases with no gene match: 11. This sample stems from a study of T cell changes during pregnancy in multiple sclerosis. Sequencing was performed with immunoSEQ multiplex PCR; in TCRdb, only in-frame clones are kept and a portion is missing. The sample holds fewer than 50,000 clones, about 90% seen once. V usage is TRBV23-1 and J usage is TRBJ1-5; TRBD1 agrees at 8 bases. TRBV23-1 has ORF status, its function being uncertain. This sequence originates from a female donor with multiple sclerosis, enrolled in a pregnancy study. The material sequenced was CD8+ T cells from peripheral blood mononuclear cells, taken after pregnancy. DNA of the CDR3: TGCGCCAGCAGTCAATCGGTAAAACAGGGGGTTGGACAGCCCCAGCATTTT. It translates to CASSQSVKQGVGQPQHF.